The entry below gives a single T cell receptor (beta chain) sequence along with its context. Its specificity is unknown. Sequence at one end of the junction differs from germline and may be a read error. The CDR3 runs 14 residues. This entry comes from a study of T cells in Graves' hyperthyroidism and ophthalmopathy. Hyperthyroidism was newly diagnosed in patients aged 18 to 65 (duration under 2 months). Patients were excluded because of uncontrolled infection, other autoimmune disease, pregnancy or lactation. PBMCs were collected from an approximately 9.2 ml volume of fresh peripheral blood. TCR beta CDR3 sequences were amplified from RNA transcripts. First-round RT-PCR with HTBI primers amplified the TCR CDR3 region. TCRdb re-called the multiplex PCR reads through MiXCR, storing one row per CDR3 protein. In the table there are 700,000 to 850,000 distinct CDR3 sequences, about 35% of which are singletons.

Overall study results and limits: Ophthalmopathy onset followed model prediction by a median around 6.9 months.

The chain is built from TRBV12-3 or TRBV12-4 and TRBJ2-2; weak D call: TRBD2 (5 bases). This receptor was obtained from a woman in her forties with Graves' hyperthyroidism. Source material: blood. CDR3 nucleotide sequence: TGTGCCAGCAGACCCGGGGTAAACACCGGGGAGCTGTCTTTT. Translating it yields CASRPGVNTGELSF.